This TCR beta chain emerged from a study of identical twins. Findings of the study overall: Within monozygotic twins, out-of-frame TCR alpha sharing was underestimated by the models.

V lost 6 bases and J lost 7; bases outside the gene matches: 12. The germline gives CDR1 DFQATT, CDR2 SNEGSKA (reference sequence). The CDR3 extends over 14 amino acids. In regard to this clonotype: The antigen remains unidentified.

Template switching added a universal primer binding site, and final cDNA carried unique molecular identifiers. TCRdb independently ran MiXCR on the 5' RACE reads; one entry per CDR3 protein. The sample shows some 560,000 distinct CDR3 sequences, around a tenth of them seen only once. Healthy Caucasians provided all donations. The same sample was also studied in work on yellow fever vaccine responses in identical twins.

Sequences were obtained from PBMCs. The J gene is TRBJ2-1, the V gene TRBV20-1, with 7 bases matching TRBD1. This TCR was sampled from a woman under 30 in good health. CDR3 coding DNA: TGCAGTGCGGGAGACAGGGATGGAATAAATGAGCAGTTCTTC. Its translation: CSAGDRDGINEQFF.